This T cell receptor (beta chain) derives from a study of T cells in Graves' hyperthyroidism and ophthalmopathy. Study overall: Peripheral blood sampling occurred at initial diagnosis, before any treatment.

Researchers took RNA transcripts and amplified the TCR beta CDR3 regions from them. The HTBI primer set served for first-round RT-PCR of the TCR CDR3. TCRdb re-called the multiplex PCR reads with MiXCR, one entry per CDR3 protein. The top ten hold more than 60% of the sample, which has approximately 360,000 distinct CDR3 sequences, 25% seen once. Germline lookup yields CDR1 SEHNR and CDR2 FQNEAQ (reference sequence). This CDR3 contains 15 residues. Trimming stripped 1 base from V and 1 base from J, with 11 bases between. The chain uses TRBV7-9 and TRBJ2-7; D ambiguous. The receptor was derived from a man aged 45-60 years with Graves' hyperthyroidism. The sample consisted of blood. The CDR3 spells CASSLEQATSYEQYF. The CDR3 region has the DNA TGTGCCAGCAGCTTAGAGCAGGCGACATCCTACGAGCAGTACTTC.